What follows are 31 T cell receptor beta chains derived from one specimen sequenced in a study of blood T cells in healthy people across ages. It was with a sample-barcoded 5' primer and a J-beta primer mix that a second PCR of roughly 7 to 12 cycles was run. TCRdb re-derived calls from the 5' RACE reads in MiXCR, one entry per CDR3 protein. The table shows around 940,000 distinct CDR3 sequences, with just over 50% occurring only once. Material: blood. These receptors were collected from a woman between 55 and 75 years old in good health.

The genes are TRBV4-2 and TRBJ2-5, with D tentatively TRBD1 or TRBD2 (6 bases each). The length of the CDR3 is 16 residues. Germline V gene sequence: CDR1 LGHNA, CDR2 YNFKEQ. V was clipped by 5 bases and J by 0 bases, with 16 bases between them. CDR3 in DNA: TGTGCCAGCAGCAAAACCAGAGGGGGGTACCAAGAGACCCAGTACTTC. Its translation is CASSKTRGGYQETQYF.

This chain connects TRBV4-3 to TRBJ2-3; 7 bases align to TRBD2. The ends lost 0 bases at V and 2 bases at J; junction bases unmatched: 5. This CDR3 comprises 16 residues. Germline CDR1 is LGHNA and CDR2 is YSLEER. For the CDR3, the DNA is TGCGCCAGCAGCCAAGAAGGGCTAGCGGACACAGATACGCAGTATTTT. It yields the protein CASSQEGLADTDTQYF.

The J gene is TRBJ2-7, the V gene TRBV5-1, with D perhaps TRBD2 (5 bases). This CDR3 is built from 15 residues. Germline V gives CDR1 SGHRS, CDR2 YFSETQ. Trimming took 0 bases from V and 5 from J, leaving 15 bases between them. CDR3 protein: CASSLGGGLEDEQYF. Here the CDR3 DNA reads TGCGCCAGCAGCTTGGGAGGTGGGCTGGAGGACGAGCAGTACTTC.

The chain carries TRBV29-1 and TRBJ2-7, with D maybe TRBD1 (5 bases). The CDR3 sequence is 18 residues long. In germline, CDR1 is SQVTM, CDR2 ANQGSEA. With 5 bases removed from V and 3 bases from J, the gap between germline ends came to 29 bases. The CDR3 protein is CSVKIARTALKGYYEQYF. CDR3 DNA: TGCAGCGTTAAGATAGCTCGCACAGCCCTAAAGGGGTACTACGAGCAGTACTTC.

The rearrangement links TRBV7-2 to TRBJ2-7, with 8 nucleotides matching TRBD2. CDR1 SGHTA and CDR2 FQGNSA come from the germline V gene. This CDR3 is built from 17 residues. The V segment lost 1 base and the J segment 2 bases; nucleotides outside the gene matches: 10. The CDR3 protein is CASSLVSSGSTPYEQYF. The CDR3 DNA reads as TGTGCCAGCAGCTTAGTCTCCAGCGGGAGTACTCCCTACGAGCAGTACTTC.

This chain connects TRBV27 to TRBJ2-1; D uncertain. The germline V gene has CDR1 MNHEY and CDR2 SMNVEV (reference sequence). This CDR3 is 15 amino acids long. V lost 4 bases and J lost 5, with 15 bases in between. The CDR3 sequence is CASSSSSLSDNEQFF. The CDR3 nucleotides are TGTGCCAGCAGTTCATCCTCCCTTTCCGACAATGAGCAGTTCTTC.

This clonotype occurred once. This chain connects TRBV21-1 to TRBJ2-7; the table's D call TRBD2 went unverified against the DNA. TRBV21-1 is a listed pseudogene. The CDR3 extends over 16 amino acids. CDR3 sequence: CASPPLAGGSPYEQYF. DNA for the CDR3: TGTGCCAGCCCTCCTTTAGCGGGAGGTTCCCCCTACGAGCAGTACTTC.

The chain links TRBV7-2 to TRBJ1-2, with D perhaps TRBD1 (5 bases). Germline V lookup: CDR1 SGHTA, CDR2 FQGNSA. V was trimmed by 5 bases and J by 4 bases, leaving 17 bases between them. This CDR3 has 15 residues. The CDR3 spells CASSPRFGGAYGYTF. DNA for the CDR3: TGTGCCAGCAGCCCCCGGTTCGGGGGTGCCTATGGCTACACCTTC. The full variable domain, in which reference TRBV7-2 and TRBJ1-2 provide the parts outside the CDR3, is GAGVSQSPSNKVTEKGKDVELRCDPISGHTALYWYRQSLGQGLEFLIYFQGNSAPDKSGLPSDRFSAERTGGSVSTLTIQRTQQEDSAVYLCASSPRFGGAYGYTFGSGTRLTVV.

The chain uses TRBV4-3 and TRBJ2-2, with TRBD2 matching 8 bases. The junction had 3 bases not matched to a gene; V was cut back by 3 bases and J by 0 bases. CDR1 is LGHNA, CDR2 YSLEER, per germline. The CDR3 is made up of 16 amino acids. The CDR3 sequence: CASSQVAGSNTGELFF. The CDR3 DNA reads as TGCGCCAGCAGCCAGGTAGCGGGATCGAACACCGGGGAGCTGTTTTTT.

This clonotype appeared a single time. The V gene is TRBV3-1, the J gene TRBJ1-2; D might be TRBD1 (5 bases). The CDR3 consists of 16 residues. The germline V gene encodes CDR1 LGHDT and CDR2 YNNKEL (reference sequence). Trimming cost V 3 bases and J 3 bases, with 17 bases left between them. CDR3 region: CASSHRRGRIYYGYTF. CDR3 nucleotides: TGTGCCAGCAGCCACCGCCGGGGCCGTATCTACTATGGCTACACCTTC.

The rearrangement uses TRBV20-1 and TRBJ2-1; D might be TRBD2 (6 bases). CDR1 and CDR2 (germline): DFQATT, SNEGSKA (reference sequence). This CDR3 contains 12 residues. V lost 7 bases to trimming and J lost 3 bases, with 10 bases between them. The DNA of the CDR3 is TGCAGTGTTACGGACTACTACAATGAGCAGTTCTTC. Encoded protein: CSVTDYYNEQFF.

V and J are TRBV6-2 or TRBV6-3 and TRBJ1-2; 8 bases match TRBD1. The CDR3 extends over 14 amino acids. Trimming cost V 4 bases and J 7 bases; bases outside gene matches: 8. CDR1 MNHEY and CDR2 SVGEGT come from the germline V gene. The CDR3 region is CASSLNVDRGGYTF. Here the CDR3 DNA reads TGTGCCAGCAGTTTGAACGTCGACAGGGGTGGCTACACCTTC.

About this clonotype: Just one base apart from a much larger clone, this may be a read error. CDR3 in DNA: TGCAGTGCTAGAGGGCAGGGGTCTTATGGCTACACCTTC. Translating gives CSARGQGSYGYTF. The chain carries TRBV20-1 and TRBJ1-2, with D maybe TRBD1 (6 bases). V lost 1 base, J lost 5 bases, and 11 bases lay in between. Germline loops: CDR1 DFQATT, CDR2 SNEGSKA (reference sequence). This CDR3 contains 13 residues.

V gene TRBV28 combines with J gene TRBJ2-7; TRBD2 matches 7 bases. This CDR3 region has 14 residues. The germline V gene encodes CDR1 MDHEN and CDR2 SYDVKM. V trimming: 5 bases; J trimming: 1 base; junction bases outside the gene matches: 5. CDR3 DNA: TGTGCCAGCAGTCCTGGGAGGGGTTCCTACGAGCAGTACTTC. It yields the protein CASSPGRGSYEQYF.

The V and J genes are TRBV3-1 and TRBJ2-1; TRBD2 aligns across 11 bases. This CDR3 is 18 amino acids long. J gave up 3 bases and V 0 bases, and 7 bases lay outside the gene matches. CDR1 and CDR2 from the germline V gene are LGHDT and YNNKEL (reference sequence). The chain's CDR3 is CASSQDSPSGRSYNEQFF. CDR3 in DNA: TGTGCCAGCAGCCAAGATAGTCCTAGCGGGAGGAGCTACAATGAGCAGTTCTTC.

The chain is built from TRBV5-5 and TRBJ1-1; TRBD1 is a possible D gene (6 bases). Germline loops: CDR1 SGHKS, CDR2 YYEKEE (reference sequence). Trimming stripped 4 bases from V and 4 bases from J, with 17 bases between. CDR3 length: 15 residues. The CDR3 coding sequence is TGTGCCAGCAGCCCCCGCAGGGGAGAACTCACTGAAGCTTTCTTT. This gives the protein CASSPRRGELTEAFF.

The chain combines TRBV29-1 with TRBJ2-1; TRBD2 matches 10 bases. Trimming at V came to 4 bases and at J to 8 bases, leaving 5 bases not matched to a gene. This CDR3 has 13 amino acids. Germline V lookup: CDR1 SQVTM, CDR2 ANQGSEA. The CDR3 loop is CSVGPSGSHEQFF. Here the CDR3 DNA reads TGCAGCGTTGGCCCTAGCGGGAGTCATGAGCAGTTCTTC.

Comment on this clonotype: A much larger clone sits a single nucleotide away, making a read error possible. The rearrangement joins TRBV7-2 to TRBJ1-6; possible D gene TRBD1, 6 bases. The V gene's germline CDR1 is SGHTA and CDR2 FQGNSA. CDR3 size: 14 residues. V was cut by 3 bases and J by 9 bases, with 12 bases left in between. The CDR3 sequence: CASSFGQWASPLHF. Written as DNA, the CDR3 is TGTGCCAGCAGCTTCGGACAGTGGGCTTCACCCCTCCACTTT.

The sample holds many counts of this clonotype. This sequence joins TRBV2 and TRBJ1-6, with 8 bases lining up with TRBD1. The V gene's germline CDR1 is SNHLY and CDR2 FYNNEI. Trimming cost V 5 bases and J 5 bases; bases outside gene matches: 5. CDR3 length equals 15 residues. The CDR3 DNA follows: TGTGCCAGCAGTATACGGACAGGGAATAATTCACCCCTCCACTTT. Protein sequence: CASSIRTGNNSPLHF.

CDR3 sequence (DNA): TGCAGTGCTAGAAAGACAGGGGCCGCCGCTGAAGCTTTCTTT. Translating gives CSARKTGAAAEAFF. This rearrangement joins TRBV20-1 to TRBJ1-1, with 8 bases that match TRBD1. CDR1 is DFQATT and CDR2 is SNEGSKA in the germline V gene (reference sequence). Trimming removed 2 bases from V and 6 bases from J; junction bases left unmatched: 8. The CDR3 loop spans 14 amino acids.

The rearrangement uses TRBV9 and TRBJ2-7; D call uncertain. Germline loops: CDR1 SGDLS, CDR2 YYNGEE. The CDR3 contains 15 residues. The V and J ends lost 0 bases and 6 bases respectively, with 16 bases between them. Written as DNA, the CDR3 is TGTGCCAGCAGCGTAGCTTCGGACCACACGGGCGAGCAGTACTTC. This codes for CASSVASDHTGEQYF.

This chain joins TRBV29-1 and TRBJ2-7; TRBD1 or TRBD2 may be the D gene (5 bases each). Looked up from germline, CDR1 is SQVTM and CDR2 is ANQGSEA. CDR3 length equals 13 residues. Trimming took off 1 base at V and 6 bases at J, with 13 bases between the two ends. CDR3 region: CSVEGGGAGEQYF. In DNA, the CDR3 is TGCAGCGTTGAAGGTGGGGGAGCCGGCGAGCAGTACTTC.

This clonotype has more than one count but fewer than ten. This rearrangement joins TRBV6-6 to TRBJ2-7, with D uncertain. The CDR3 runs to 14 residues. V lost 10 bases and J 3 bases, leaving 19 bases between the germline ends. The germline CDR1 and CDR2 sequences are MNHNY and SVGAGI (reference sequence). As DNA, the CDR3 is TGTGCCACGGCTATGGGCGTCCCAGACTACGAGCAGTACTTC. It yields the protein CATAMGVPDYEQYF.

This chain links TRBV24-1 with TRBJ2-1; D is perhaps TRBD1 or TRBD2 (5 bases each). From germline, CDR1 is KGHDR and CDR2 SFDVKD. CDR3 length: 11 residues. Deletions cut 3 bases from V and 11 bases from J, with 7 bases between. The CDR3 loop is CATSDGGQQFF. In nucleotides, the CDR3 is TGTGCCACCAGTGATGGGGGACAGCAGTTCTTC.

This clonotype has just a few counts. The chain combines TRBV7-9 with TRBJ2-3; 14 bases are a match to TRBD2. Losses at the gene ends were 5 bases for V and 6 bases for J; bases not matched to a gene: 10. The CDR3 is made up of 17 amino acids. Germline CDR1 reads SEHNR; CDR2 reads FQNEAQ (reference sequence). This chain's CDR3 is CASSPPPGLAGVDTQYF. The CDR3 DNA is TGTGCCAGCAGCCCACCACCGGGACTAGCGGGAGTGGATACGCAGTATTTT.

The chain uses TRBV20-1 and TRBJ2-1; 9 bases agree with TRBD2. Germline V lookup: CDR1 DFQATT, CDR2 SNEGSKA (reference sequence). Losses at the gene ends were 5 bases for V and 10 bases for J; bases not matched to a gene: 15. This CDR3 region has 15 residues. CDR3: CSAFLLGLASKEQFF. The CDR3 DNA reads as TGCAGTGCTTTCCTCCTGGGACTAGCCAGCAAGGAGCAGTTCTTC.

This clonotype was counted between two and nine times. The chain combines TRBV28 with TRBJ1-2; perhaps TRBD1 as D (6 bases). The CDR3 length is 12 residues. The V end lost 10 bases, the J end lost 2 bases, and 11 bases lay between the germline ends. CDR1 MDHEN and CDR2 SYDVKM come from the germline V gene. CDR3 DNA sequence: TGTGCCACCAGGGGATCGAACTATGGCTACACCTTC. This codes for CATRGSNYGYTF.

The chain couples TRBV27 to TRBJ2-7, with D possibly matching TRBD2 (6 bases). Germline values: CDR1 MNHEY, CDR2 SMNVEV (reference sequence). The CDR3 has 15 amino acids. Trimming removed 2 bases from V and 10 bases from J, with 21 bases in between. Here the CDR3 reads CASSLRGGHRMAQYF. In nucleotides, the CDR3 is TGTGCCAGCAGTTTAAGGGGAGGACACCGCATGGCCCAGTACTTC.

This chain uses TRBV10-3 with TRBJ2-1; D perhaps matches TRBD2 (5 bases). The CDR3 consists of 16 residues. V lost 2 bases to trimming and J lost 6 bases, with 17 bases between them. The V gene's germline CDR1 is ENHRY and CDR2 SYGVKD. The CDR3: CAISEAGARTGNEQFF. The CDR3, as DNA: TGTGCCATCAGTGAGGCGGGTGCGAGGACGGGCAATGAGCAGTTCTTC.

This clonotype was seen more than once but under ten times. This chain joins TRBV2 and TRBJ2-7; D unclear. The CDR3 is 12 residues long. Germline lookup yields CDR1 SNHLY and CDR2 FYNNEI. Trimming removed 2 bases from V and 3 bases from J, with 5 bases in between. CDR3 loop: CASSELVYEQYF. DNA for the CDR3: TGTGCCAGCAGTGAATTGGTCTACGAGCAGTACTTC. Drawing the rest from reference TRBV2 and TRBJ2-7, the complete variable domain is EPEVTQTPSHQVTQMGQEVILRCVPISNHLYFYWYRQILGQKVEFLVSFYNNEISEKSEIFDDQFSVERPDGSNFTLKIRSTKLEDSAMYFCASSELVYEQYFGPGTRLTVT.

The chain recombines TRBV2 with TRBJ2-3; D unresolved. The CDR3 spans 15 residues. The germline V and J ends were trimmed by 7 bases and 0 bases, with 14 bases remaining between them. Germline assignment: CDR1 SNHLY and CDR2 FYNNEI. Written as DNA, the CDR3 is TGTGCCAGCAACACCGTCCTGCCTAGCACAGATACGCAGTATTTT. It is translated as CASNTVLPSTDTQYF.